Presented here are 17 T cell receptor beta chains from one specimen sequenced in a study of early T cells in non-severe SARS-CoV-2 infection. TCRdb itself ran the 5' RACE reads through MiXCR, one entry per CDR3 protein. This table holds about 83,000 distinct CDR3 sequences, 9% to 15% found once. Source material: whole blood. These TCRs come from an adult who was a healthcare worker with PCR-confirmed SARS-CoV-2 infection or an uninfected control (not recorded which).

This clonotype was seen repeatedly, ten times or more. The chain recombines TRBV6-5 with TRBJ2-7; 9 positions match TRBD1. This CDR3 spans 14 amino acids. V shed 6 bases, J shed 6 bases, and the junction held 9 bases outside the gene matches. Germline CDR1 MNHEY, CDR2 SVGAGI. CDR3: CASSLTGGEAEQYF. The CDR3 DNA reads as TGTGCCAGCAGCCTAACAGGGGGCGAGGCCGAGCAGTACTTC.

The chain combines TRBV13 with TRBJ2-7; tentative D call: TRBD2 (5 bases). CDR3 size: 14 residues. V was trimmed by 4 bases and J by 5 bases, leaving 15 bases between them. The V gene's germline CDR1 is PRHDT and CDR2 FYEKMQ (reference sequence). CDR3 sequence reads: CASSSWGVANEQYF. The CDR3 DNA follows: TGTGCCAGCAGCTCCTGGGGAGTAGCTAACGAGCAGTACTTC.

This clonotype was observed a few times. The gene calls are TRBV20-1 and TRBJ2-3, with D unresolved. The germline CDR1 and CDR2 sequences are DFQATT and SNEGSKA (reference sequence). This CDR3 contains 13 residues. The germline V and J ends were trimmed by 4 bases and 6 bases, with 14 bases remaining between them. The CDR3: CSATRRSPDTQYF. Here the CDR3 DNA reads TGCAGTGCTACCCGGCGCAGCCCCGATACGCAGTATTTT.

The V and J genes are TRBV9 and TRBJ2-5; TRBD2 matches 12 bases. Trimming removed 0 bases from V and 3 bases from J; junction bases left unmatched: 3. The CDR3 totals 16 residues. Germline values: CDR1 SGDLS, CDR2 YYNGEE. DNA of the CDR3: TGTGCCAGCAGCGTAGGGCTAGCGGGAGGGGAAGAGACCCAGTACTTC. This encodes CASSVGLAGGEETQYF.

In its sample, this clonotype was seen a few times. This chain connects TRBV7-9 to TRBJ2-1, with D possibly being TRBD2 (6 bases). CDR1 is SEHNR and CDR2 is FQNEAQ in the germline V gene (reference sequence). CDR3 length: 17 amino acids. Trimming pared 5 bases from V and 4 bases from J, leaving 21 bases between. The CDR3 here is CASSHPEGRNSYNEQFF. In DNA, the CDR3 is TGTGCCAGCAGCCACCCCGAGGGGAGGAATTCTTACAATGAGCAGTTCTTC.

This clonotype was counted between two and nine times. The chain couples TRBV6-6 to TRBJ2-3; 10 bases line up with TRBD1. The CDR3 runs 16 residues. V was pared by 2 bases and J by 1 base, with 3 bases of the junction left unmatched. Germline loops: CDR1 MNHNY, CDR2 SVGAGI (reference sequence). DNA of the CDR3: TGTGCCAGCAGTTACGGTGGGACAGGGGGCACAGATACGCAGTATTTT. Translated, it gives CASSYGGTGGTDTQYF.

This clonotype was found a few times. The chain employs TRBV12-3 or TRBV12-4 and TRBJ2-3; no clear D. V shed 3 bases and J shed 2 bases, with 3 bases lying between them. This CDR3 spans 12 amino acids. This chain's CDR3 is CASSFFTDTQYF. CDR3 DNA sequence: TGTGCCAGCAGTTTCTTCACAGATACGCAGTATTTT.

In its sample, this clonotype was seen a few times. The chain couples TRBV6-2 or TRBV6-3 to TRBJ2-5; D is unresolved. The germline V gene has CDR1 MNHEY and CDR2 SVGEGT. V shed 6 bases and J shed 2 bases, with 13 bases lying between them. CDR3 length equals 14 residues. The CDR3 loop is CASSKGSRQETQYF. The CDR3 bases are TGTGCCAGCAGCAAGGGAAGTCGACAAGAGACCCAGTACTTC.

This clonotype was recorded a few times. The chain recombines TRBV7-2 with TRBJ2-2; a weak D match, TRBD2 (6 bases). The V gene's germline CDR1 is SGHTA and CDR2 FQGNSA. CDR3 length: 16 amino acids. V lost 5 bases and J lost 2, with 15 bases in between. The CDR3 sequence is CASSKEAGFNTGELFF. The CDR3 nucleotides are TGTGCCAGCAGCAAAGAGGCGGGATTCAACACCGGGGAGCTGTTTTTT. Based on the CDR3 plus reference TRBV7-2 and TRBJ2-2, the full variable domain is GAGVSQSPSNKVTEKGKDVELRCDPISGHTALYWYRQSLGQGLEFLIYFQGNSAPDKSGLPSDRFSAERTGGSVSTLTIQRTQQEDSAVYLCASSKEAGFNTGELFFGEGSRLTVL.

This clonotype was seen at least ten times. V usage is TRBV19 and J usage is TRBJ1-3; 7 bases align to TRBD1. Germline CDR1 LNHDA, CDR2 SQIVND (reference sequence). This CDR3 contains 16 residues. Trimming removed 7 bases from V and 0 bases from J; junction bases left unmatched: 9. DNA of the CDR3: TGTGCCAGTACCCTGGGACAGTCTCGCTCTGGAAACACCATATATTTT. Its translation: CASTLGQSRSGNTIYF.

The rearrangement links TRBV12-3 or TRBV12-4 to TRBJ1-2; D gene uncertain. Trimming stripped 3 bases from V and 8 bases from J, with 10 bases between. The CDR3 runs to 12 residues. CDR3 nucleotides: TGTGCCAGCAGTTTGGTCGGGAGAGGCTACACCTTC. Its protein product is CASSLVGRGYTF.

In regard to this clonotype: One end of the junction varies from germline; a read error may be responsible. V usage is TRBV29-1 and J usage is TRBJ1-6, with 7 bases fitting TRBD1. CDR3 size: 13 residues. Per germline, CDR1 SQVTM and CDR2 ANQGSEA. In DNA, the CDR3 is TGCAGCGTTGGGACAGGACCTAATTCATCCCTCCACTTT. Translating gives CSVGTGPNSSLHF.

The V call is TRBV5-4, the J call TRBJ2-5; tentative D call: TRBD1 (5 bases). Germline V lookup: CDR1 SGHNT, CDR2 YYREEE (reference sequence). Trimming pared 0 bases from V and 2 bases from J, leaving 8 bases between. This CDR3 contains 14 residues. The CDR3: CASSLGRVQETQYF. CDR3 in DNA: TGTGCCAGCAGCTTGGGCAGGGTTCAAGAGACCCAGTACTTC. Drawing the rest from reference TRBV5-4 and TRBJ2-5, the complete variable domain is ETGVTQSPTHLIKTRGQQVTLRCSSQSGHNTVSWYQQALGQGPQFIFQYYREEENGRGNFPPRFSGLQFPNYSSELNVNALELDDSALYLCASSLGRVQETQYFGPGTRLLVL.

The table lists this clonotype with a few counts. The CDR3 nucleotides read TGTGCCAGTGGTCCCTGGGGTCCCTACGAGCAGTACTTC. Its protein product is CASGPWGPYEQYF. The chain carries TRBV6-5 and TRBJ2-7; the D is unclear. The germline CDR1 and CDR2 sequences are MNHEY and SVGAGI. The CDR3 contains 13 residues. V lost 9 bases and J lost 2, with 14 bases in between.

The chain links TRBV7-9 to TRBJ2-7, with TRBD2 as a possible D gene (6 bases). CDR3 length: 15 residues. Looked up from germline, CDR1 is SEHNR and CDR2 is FQNEAQ (reference sequence). Trimming took 1 base from V and 0 from J, leaving 10 bases between them. This chain's CDR3 is CASSLGDLFSYEQYF. DNA of the CDR3: TGTGCCAGCAGCTTAGGGGACTTGTTCTCCTACGAGCAGTACTTC. Variable domain in full (rest from reference TRBV7-9 and TRBJ2-7): DTGVSQNPRHKITKRGQNVTFRCDPISEHNRLYWYRQTLGQGPEFLTYFQNEAQLEKSRLLSDRFSAERPKGSFSTLEIQRTEQGDSAMYLCASSLGDLFSYEQYFGPGTRLTVT.

This chain links TRBV6-2 or TRBV6-3 with TRBJ2-7, with TRBD1 identical over 9 bases. The CDR3 covers 17 residues. V dropped 6 bases and J dropped 2; count of bases not matched to a gene: 14. Per the germline V gene, CDR1 is MNHEY and CDR2 is SVGEGT. For the CDR3, the DNA is TGTGCCAGCAGGCGTACGTCCCCGGGACAGGGCACCTACGAGCAGTACTTC. Protein sequence: CASRRTSPGQGTYEQYF.

At least ten counts were recorded for this clonotype. The V and J genes are TRBV20-1 and TRBJ2-5, with no clear D. CDR3 length: 14 amino acids. CDR1 is DFQATT and CDR2 is SNEGSKA in the germline V gene (reference sequence). Trimming took 5 bases from V and 7 from J, leaving 20 bases between them. CDR3 loop: CSAGSHPSWGTQYF. CDR3 DNA sequence: TGCAGTGCTGGATCCCACCCCAGCTGGGGGACCCAGTACTTC.